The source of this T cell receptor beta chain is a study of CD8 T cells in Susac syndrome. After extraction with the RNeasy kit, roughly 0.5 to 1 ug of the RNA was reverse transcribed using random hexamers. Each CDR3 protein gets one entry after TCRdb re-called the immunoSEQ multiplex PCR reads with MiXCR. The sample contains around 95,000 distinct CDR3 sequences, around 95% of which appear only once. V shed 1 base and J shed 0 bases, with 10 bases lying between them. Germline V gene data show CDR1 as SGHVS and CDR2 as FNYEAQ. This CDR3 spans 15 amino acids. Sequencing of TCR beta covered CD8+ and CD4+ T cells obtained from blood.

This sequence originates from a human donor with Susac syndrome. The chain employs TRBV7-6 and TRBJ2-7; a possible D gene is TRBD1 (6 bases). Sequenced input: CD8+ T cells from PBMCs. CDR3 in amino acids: CASSLDQGSSYEQYF. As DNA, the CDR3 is TGTGCCAGCAGCTTAGACCAGGGGAGCTCCTACGAGCAGTACTTC.